This TCR beta chain was recorded in a study of blood T cell repertoires in COVID-19. The CDR3 spans 15 residues. Trimming removed 6 bases from V and 0 bases from J; junction bases left unmatched: 7. Germline V gene data show CDR1 as LNHDA and CDR2 as SQIVND (reference sequence). Participants were aged about 18 to 100 years from 24 US areas. Clinical histories supplied by participants themselves formed the basis of cohort assignment. The assay was immunoSEQ multiplex PCR, and TCRdb's table has in-frame clones only and misses some. This sample carries roughly 280,000 clones, approximately 90% of them seen once, and the ten largest clones take 2.5% to 3%.

The V and J genes are TRBV19 and TRBJ1-2; 7 positions agree with TRBD1. This receptor was obtained from a man between 40 and 49 years old who had been exposed to COVID-19. The specimen was PBMCs or T cells enriched from blood (not recorded which). CDR3: CASSPTGSANYGYTF. The CDR3 nucleotides read TGTGCCAGTAGCCCGACAGGGTCCGCTAACTATGGCTACACCTTC.